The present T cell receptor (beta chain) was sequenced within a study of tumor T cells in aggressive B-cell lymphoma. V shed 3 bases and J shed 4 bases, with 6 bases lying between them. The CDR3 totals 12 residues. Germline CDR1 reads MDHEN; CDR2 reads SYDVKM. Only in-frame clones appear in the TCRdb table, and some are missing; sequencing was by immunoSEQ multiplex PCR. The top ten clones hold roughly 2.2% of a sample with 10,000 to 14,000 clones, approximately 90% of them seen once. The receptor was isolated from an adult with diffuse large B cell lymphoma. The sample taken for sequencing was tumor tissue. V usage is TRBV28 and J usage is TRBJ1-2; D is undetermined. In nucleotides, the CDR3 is TGTGCCAGCAGTTTCTTCGGCTATGGCTACACCTTC. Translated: CASSFFGYGYTF.